At least ten counts were recorded for the clone carrying this T cell receptor (beta chain). No antigen is known for it. The CDR3 has 13 residues. The germline V gene has CDR1 SGHTA and CDR2 FQGNSA. Trimming pared 5 bases from V and 2 bases from J, leaving 9 bases between. Constant-segment primers were used for 5'RACE, and the resulting TCR alpha and TCR beta cDNA libraries carried sample barcodes and UMIs. TCRdb re-derived calls from the 5' RACE reads in MiXCR, one entry per CDR3 protein. The repertoire holds about 320,000 distinct CDR3 sequences, with over 11% as singletons. This sample stems from a study of T-cell memory formation after mild COVID-19. Study at large: TCR clusters largely stayed donor specific. General study points: The study found balanced CD4/CD8 in clones contracting day 15 to 85 and a CD4+ lean in later expanders.

Sequencing was carried out using PBMCs or a T cell subset sorted from them (not recorded which). The clonotype originates from a man aged 18 to 29 who had mild COVID-19 (a few samples of this study predate the infection). Cell type and time point are not known. This sequence joins TRBV7-2 and TRBJ1-2; D might be TRBD1 (5 bases). CDR3 nucleotide sequence: TGTGCCAGCAGCCCGGACAAAAACTATGGCTACACCTTC. This gives the protein CASSPDKNYGYTF. Variable domain in full (rest from reference TRBV7-2 and TRBJ1-2): GAGVSQSPSNKVTEKGKDVELRCDPISGHTALYWYRQSLGQGLEFLIYFQGNSAPDKSGLPSDRFSAERTGGSVSTLTIQRTQQEDSAVYLCASSPDKNYGYTFGSGTRLTVV.